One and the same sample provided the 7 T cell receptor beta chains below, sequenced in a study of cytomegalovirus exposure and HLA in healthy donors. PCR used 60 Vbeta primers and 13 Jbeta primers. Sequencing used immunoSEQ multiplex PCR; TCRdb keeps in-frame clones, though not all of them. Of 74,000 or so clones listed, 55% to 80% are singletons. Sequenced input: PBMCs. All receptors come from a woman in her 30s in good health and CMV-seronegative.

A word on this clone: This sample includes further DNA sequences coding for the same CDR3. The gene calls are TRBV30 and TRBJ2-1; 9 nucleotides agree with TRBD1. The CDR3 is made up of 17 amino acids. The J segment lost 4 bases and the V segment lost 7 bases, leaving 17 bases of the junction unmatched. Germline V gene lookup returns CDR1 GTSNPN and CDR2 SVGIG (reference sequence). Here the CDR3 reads CALTLSEGQGPYNEQFF. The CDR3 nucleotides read TGTGCCTTAACCCTCTCGGAGGGACAGGGACCTTACAATGAGCAGTTCTTC.

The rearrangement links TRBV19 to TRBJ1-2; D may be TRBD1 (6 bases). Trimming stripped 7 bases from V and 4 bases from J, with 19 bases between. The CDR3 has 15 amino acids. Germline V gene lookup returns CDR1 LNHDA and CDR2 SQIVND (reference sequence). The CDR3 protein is CASTVGAGGSYGYTF. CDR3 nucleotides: TGTGCCAGTACCGTGGGGGCGGGGGGCTCCTATGGCTACACCTTC.

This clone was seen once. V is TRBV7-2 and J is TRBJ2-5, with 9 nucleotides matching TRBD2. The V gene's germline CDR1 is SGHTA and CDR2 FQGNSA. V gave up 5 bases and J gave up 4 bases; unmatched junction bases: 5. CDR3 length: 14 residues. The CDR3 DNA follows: TGTGCCAGCAGCCGGACTAGCGAGTTAGAGACCCAGTACTTC. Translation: CASSRTSELETQYF.

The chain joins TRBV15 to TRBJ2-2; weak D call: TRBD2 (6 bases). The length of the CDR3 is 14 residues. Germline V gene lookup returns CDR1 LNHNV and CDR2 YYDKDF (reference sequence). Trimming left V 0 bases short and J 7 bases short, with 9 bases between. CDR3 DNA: TGTGCCACCAGCAGAGATGCTAGCGACGGGGAGCTGTTTTTT. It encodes CATSRDASDGELFF.

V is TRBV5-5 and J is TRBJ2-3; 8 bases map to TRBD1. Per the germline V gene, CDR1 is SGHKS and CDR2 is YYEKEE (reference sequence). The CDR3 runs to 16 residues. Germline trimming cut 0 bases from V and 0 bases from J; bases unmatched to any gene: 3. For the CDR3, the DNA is TGTGCCAGCAGCTTGGACACAGGGGGAAGCACAGATACGCAGTATTTT. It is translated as CASSLDTGGSTDTQYF.

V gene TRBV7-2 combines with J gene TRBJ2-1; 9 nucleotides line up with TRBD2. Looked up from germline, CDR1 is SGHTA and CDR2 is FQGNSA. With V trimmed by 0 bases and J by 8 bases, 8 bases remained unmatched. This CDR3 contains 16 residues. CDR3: CASSLAWSGGLDEQFF. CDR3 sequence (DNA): TGTGCCAGCAGCTTAGCGTGGAGCGGGGGGCTCGATGAGCAGTTCTTC.

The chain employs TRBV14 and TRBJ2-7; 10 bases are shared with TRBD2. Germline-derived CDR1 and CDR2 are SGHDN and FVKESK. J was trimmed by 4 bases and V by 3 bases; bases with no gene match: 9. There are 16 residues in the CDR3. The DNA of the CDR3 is TGTGCCAGCAGCCACGTTTTGGCTAGCGGGGGATACGAGCAGTACTTC. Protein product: CASSHVLASGGYEQYF.